This T cell receptor (beta chain) derives from a study of T-cell memory formation after mild COVID-19. The overall study: TCR clusters were mostly confined to one donor each.

TCRdb processed the 5' RACE reads anew with MiXCR; each CDR3 protein has one entry. The profile shows about 350,000 distinct CDR3 sequences, approximately 14% of them singletons. General study findings and limits: Clones that contracted clustered mainly in CM and EM if CD4+ and in EMRA if CD8+. Clones that contracted from day 15 to 85 had balanced CD4/CD8; later expanders were CD4+ biased. Pre-infection memory already had some responding clones, implying cross-reactive memory joined.

About this clonotype itself: The antigen is undetermined.

Input material: PBMCs or a T cell subset sorted from them (not recorded which). The TCR sequence derives from a man aged 18 to 29 who had mild COVID-19 (a few samples of this study predate the infection). Cell type and time point are not known.

The CDR3 spells CASRVGTGLNTIYF. In DNA form, the CDR3 reads TGCGCCAGCAGAGTTGGGACAGGGCTAAACACCATATATTTT. This rearrangement joins TRBV5-1 to TRBJ1-3; 9 positions match TRBD1. Trimming removed 5 bases from V and 6 bases from J; junction bases left unmatched: 6. This CDR3 comprises 14 residues. From germline, CDR1 is SGHRS and CDR2 YFSETQ.